Shown below are 21 T cell receptor beta chains from a single sample sequenced in a study of response to subunit inactivated influenza vaccine. Each CDR3 protein gets one entry after TCRdb re-called the RT-PCR reads with MiXCR. The sample has about 190,000 distinct CDR3 sequences, 13% to 15% seen once. The sequenced sample was CD8+ T cells sorted from PBMCs, obtained 5 days after vaccination. These receptors came from a man aged 45-65 years who received an inactivated influenza vaccine.

The chain uses TRBV28 and TRBJ2-5; the D gene is possibly TRBD2 (7 bases). Germline V gene sequence: CDR1 MDHEN, CDR2 SYDVKM. The germline V and J ends were trimmed by 2 bases and 4 bases, with 17 bases remaining between them. The CDR3 contains 16 residues. This CDR3 reads CASSLMGGGTLETQYF. DNA for the CDR3: TGTGCCAGCAGTTTAATGGGGGGGGGGACACTAGAGACCCAGTACTTC.

V gene TRBV28 combines with J gene TRBJ2-1; TRBD2 matches at 10 bases. This CDR3 spans 20 amino acids. The trim removed 5 bases at V and 0 bases at J, leaving 16 bases unmatched. Germline V gives CDR1 MDHEN, CDR2 SYDVKM. The CDR3 protein is CASSRPRSSGGQSSYNEQFF. Here the CDR3 DNA reads TGTGCCAGCAGTAGGCCTAGAAGTAGCGGGGGGCAGAGCTCCTACAATGAGCAGTTCTTC.

At least ten counts were recorded for this clonotype. This rearrangement joins TRBV5-6 to TRBJ2-1, with D maybe TRBD1 (5 bases). The CDR3 is made up of 17 amino acids. Trimming cost V 0 bases and J 1 base, with 14 bases left between them. The germline CDR1 and CDR2 sequences are SGHDT and YYEEEE. The CDR3, as DNA: TGTGCCAGCAGCTTGGAGGGGTTAGTTATGTCCTACAATGAGCAGTTCTTC. Protein sequence: CASSLEGLVMSYNEQFF.

The J gene is TRBJ2-7, the V gene TRBV28, with 9 bases that match TRBD1. Trimming at V came to 3 bases and at J to 6 bases, leaving 12 bases not matched to a gene. The V gene's germline CDR1 is MDHEN and CDR2 SYDVKM. The CDR3 has 16 amino acids. CDR3 sequence (DNA): TGTGCCAGCAGTTTTCGCACCGGGACAGGGATTGGCGAGCAGTACTTC. This sequence encodes CASSFRTGTGIGEQYF.

The chain is built from TRBV6-1 and TRBJ1-1; a weak D match, TRBD1 (5 bases). CDR1 MNHNS and CDR2 SASEGT come from the germline V gene. The CDR3 has 15 residues. V was trimmed by 7 bases and J by 1 base, leaving 16 bases between them. CDR3 amino acids: CASMAGHPKNTEAFF. The CDR3 DNA is TGTGCCAGCATGGCTGGACACCCAAAGAACACTGAAGCTTTCTTT.

Only a few counts were recorded for this clonotype. The chain recombines TRBV21-1 with TRBJ1-1; the table assigns TRBD1, which was not confirmed against the DNA. TRBV21-1 is given as a pseudogene. There are 18 residues in the CDR3. CDR3 protein: CASSKAKEKQGLSTEAFF. The CDR3 nucleotides are TGTGCCAGCAGCAAAGCAAAGGAAAAACAGGGGCTCTCCACTGAAGCTTTCTTT.

The chain couples TRBV7-6 to TRBJ2-3; TRBD1 agrees at 9 bases. Germline V gives CDR1 SGHVS, CDR2 FNYEAQ. The trim removed 1 base at V and 3 bases at J, leaving 11 bases unmatched. CDR3 length: 18 amino acids. CDR3 region: CASSLVPMDRGRTDTQYF. The CDR3 region has the DNA TGTGCCAGCAGCTTAGTTCCAATGGACAGGGGTCGGACAGATACGCAGTATTTT.

The table lists this clonotype with a few counts. The chain uses TRBV20-1 and TRBJ2-7; the D call may be TRBD1 or TRBD2 (5 bases each). Germline CDR1 reads DFQATT; CDR2 reads SNEGSKA (reference sequence). CDR3 length equals 13 residues. Trimming pared 1 base from V and 0 bases from J, leaving 7 bases between. Written as DNA, the CDR3 is TGCAGTGCTAGAGGAGGGGCCTCCTACGAGCAGTACTTC. It translates to CSARGGASYEQYF.

The chain couples TRBV5-8 to TRBJ2-5; D call uncertain. There are 11 residues in the CDR3. From germline, CDR1 is SGHTS and CDR2 YDEGEE. The V end was cut by 1 base, the J end by 9 bases, with 7 bases between. CDR3 amino acids: CASSLTPPQYF. DNA for the CDR3: TGTGCCAGCAGCTTGACCCCTCCCCAGTACTTC.

The chain recombines TRBV15 with TRBJ2-2, with TRBD2 identical over 10 bases. The length of the CDR3 is 17 residues. CDR1 is LNHNV and CDR2 is YYDKDF in the germline V gene (reference sequence). J lost 5 bases, V lost 5 bases, and 11 bases had no gene match. The CDR3 reads CATSSLRGLASTGELFF. The CDR3, as DNA: TGTGCCACCAGCTCCCTCAGGGGACTAGCGAGTACCGGGGAGCTGTTTTTT.

This clonotype was observed a handful of times. The J gene is TRBJ2-5, the V gene TRBV11-2, with 10 positions matching TRBD2. CDR1 is SGHAT, CDR2 FQNNGV, per germline. CDR3 length equals 14 residues. J lost 3 bases, V lost 2 bases, and 0 bases had no gene match. This CDR3 is CASSLLAGEETQYF. The CDR3 DNA sequence: TGTGCCAGCAGCTTACTAGCGGGGGAAGAGACCCAGTACTTC.

The V call is TRBV28, the J call TRBJ2-3; the match to TRBD2 covers 10 bases. V dropped 2 bases and J dropped 4; count of bases not matched to a gene: 6. Looked up from germline, CDR1 is MDHEN and CDR2 is SYDVKM. The CDR3 is made up of 16 amino acids. The CDR3 protein is CASSLERGGRSDTQYF. For the CDR3, the DNA is TGTGCCAGCAGTTTAGAGCGGGGGGGCCGATCAGATACGCAGTATTTT.

V usage is TRBV12-3 or TRBV12-4 and J usage is TRBJ2-3, with 10 nucleotides matching TRBD1. This CDR3 comprises 16 residues. Trimming took 3 bases from V and 4 from J; bases not matched to a gene: 7. Written as DNA, the CDR3 is TGTGCCAGCAGTTTCTTCGGGACAGGGGCCCCAGATACGCAGTATTTT. Protein sequence: CASSFFGTGAPDTQYF.

This chain connects TRBV28 to TRBJ2-2, with D hard to call. Germline CDR1 is MDHEN and CDR2 is SYDVKM. V lost 4 bases and J 7 bases, leaving 10 bases between the germline ends. CDR3 length equals 13 residues. The CDR3 protein is CASSYYAGGELFF. The CDR3 bases are TGTGCCAGCAGTTACTACGCTGGCGGGGAGCTGTTTTTT.

This clonotype has more than one count but fewer than ten. This chain links TRBV14 with TRBJ2-1, with D tentatively TRBD1 or TRBD2 (5 bases each). This CDR3 contains 16 residues. From germline, CDR1 is SGHDN and CDR2 FVKESK. Trimming removed 0 bases at V and 0 bases at J, with 9 bases between. The CDR3 protein is CASSQERGLSYNEQFF. The CDR3 DNA follows: TGTGCCAGCAGCCAAGAACGGGGCCTCTCCTACAATGAGCAGTTCTTC.

This clonotype was counted many times. The V call is TRBV12-3 or TRBV12-4, the J call TRBJ2-1; 7 nucleotides match TRBD1. This CDR3 is 14 amino acids long. V lost 7 bases to trimming and J lost 8 bases; unmatched junction nucleotides: 11. The CDR3 sequence is CASTNRNRGYEQFF. The CDR3, as DNA: TGTGCCAGCACCAATCGGAACAGGGGATATGAGCAGTTCTTC.

This sequence joins TRBV7-3 and TRBJ2-7, with D possibly TRBD2 on 6 matching bases. The V end lost 5 bases, the J end lost 5 bases, and 19 bases lay between the germline ends. Germline lookup yields CDR1 SGHTA and CDR2 FQGTGA. The CDR3 is made up of 15 amino acids. Here the CDR3 reads CASSDRRRVGDEQYF. The CDR3 bases are TGTGCCAGCAGCGACCGGAGGAGGGTAGGTGACGAGCAGTACTTC.

The V and J genes are TRBV2 and TRBJ2-7, with D possibly being TRBD2 (5 bases). The germline V gene encodes CDR1 SNHLY and CDR2 FYNNEI. The CDR3 contains 13 residues. Trimming stripped 3 bases from V and 5 bases from J, with 11 bases between. The CDR3 nucleotides read TGTGCCAGCAGTGAGAGGCTAGCAAACGAGCAGTACTTC. Amino acids: CASSERLANEQYF.

This clonotype was counted only a few times. V is TRBV4-3 and J is TRBJ2-5, with D maybe TRBD2 (6 bases). The V gene's germline CDR1 is LGHNA and CDR2 YSLEER. V shed 3 bases and J shed 3 bases, with 11 bases lying between them. The CDR3 is made up of 14 amino acids. CDR3 region: CASSHFLAEETQYF. The DNA for the CDR3 is TGCGCCAGCAGCCATTTCTTAGCGGAAGAGACCCAGTACTTC.

This clonotype occurred many times. The chain employs TRBV5-1 and TRBJ2-1; 7 nucleotides match TRBD2. CDR1 is SGHRS, CDR2 YFSETQ, per germline. Trimming took 2 bases from V and 2 from J; bases not matched to a gene: 7. The CDR3 has 16 amino acids. This CDR3 reads CASSFRASGAYNEQFF. The CDR3 DNA reads as TGCGCCAGCAGCTTTCGAGCTAGCGGAGCCTACAATGAGCAGTTCTTC.

This clonotype was observed many times. The gene calls are TRBV12-3 or TRBV12-4 and TRBJ1-5; 11 nucleotides agree with TRBD1. CDR3 length: 15 amino acids. Trimming took 6 bases from V and 5 from J; bases not matched to a gene: 6. The chain's CDR3 is CASSAGQGGYQPQHF. In DNA form, the CDR3 reads TGTGCCAGCAGCGCGGGACAGGGGGGATATCAGCCCCAGCATTTT.